This TCR beta chain comes out of a study of CD8 T cells in ankylosing spondylitis. The study, taken as a whole, reports: Peripheral blood samples showed relatively rare disease-linked clones, and these clones were CD8+. Significant enrichment of disease-linked clones was reported in matched ankylosing spondylitis synovial fluid. Ankylosing spondylitis blood appeared to be characterized by a TCR beta motif of several highly homologous variants.

5'-RACE, quantitative and with molecular barcodes, yielded the TCR beta libraries. TCRdb re-derived calls from the 5' RACE reads in MiXCR, one entry per CDR3 protein. The sample includes some 100,000 distinct CDR3 sequences, over 6.5% seen only once; the top ten take 9.9%. The ends were cut back, 5 bases at V and 3 bases at J, with 10 bases in the middle. This CDR3 contains 13 residues. Germline V gene lookup returns CDR1 SGHTA and CDR2 FQGNSA. This clonotype showed up many times. The antigen is unknown. The J gene is TRBJ2-5, the V gene TRBV7-2; D remains unclear. The clonotype originates from a male donor with ankylosing spondylitis or in good health (not recorded which). Sequences were obtained from blood, either unsorted or a sorted T cell fraction (not recorded which). CDR3: CASSLRRKETQYF. The CDR3 bases are TGTGCCAGCAGCCTCCGACGGAAAGAGACCCAGTACTTC.